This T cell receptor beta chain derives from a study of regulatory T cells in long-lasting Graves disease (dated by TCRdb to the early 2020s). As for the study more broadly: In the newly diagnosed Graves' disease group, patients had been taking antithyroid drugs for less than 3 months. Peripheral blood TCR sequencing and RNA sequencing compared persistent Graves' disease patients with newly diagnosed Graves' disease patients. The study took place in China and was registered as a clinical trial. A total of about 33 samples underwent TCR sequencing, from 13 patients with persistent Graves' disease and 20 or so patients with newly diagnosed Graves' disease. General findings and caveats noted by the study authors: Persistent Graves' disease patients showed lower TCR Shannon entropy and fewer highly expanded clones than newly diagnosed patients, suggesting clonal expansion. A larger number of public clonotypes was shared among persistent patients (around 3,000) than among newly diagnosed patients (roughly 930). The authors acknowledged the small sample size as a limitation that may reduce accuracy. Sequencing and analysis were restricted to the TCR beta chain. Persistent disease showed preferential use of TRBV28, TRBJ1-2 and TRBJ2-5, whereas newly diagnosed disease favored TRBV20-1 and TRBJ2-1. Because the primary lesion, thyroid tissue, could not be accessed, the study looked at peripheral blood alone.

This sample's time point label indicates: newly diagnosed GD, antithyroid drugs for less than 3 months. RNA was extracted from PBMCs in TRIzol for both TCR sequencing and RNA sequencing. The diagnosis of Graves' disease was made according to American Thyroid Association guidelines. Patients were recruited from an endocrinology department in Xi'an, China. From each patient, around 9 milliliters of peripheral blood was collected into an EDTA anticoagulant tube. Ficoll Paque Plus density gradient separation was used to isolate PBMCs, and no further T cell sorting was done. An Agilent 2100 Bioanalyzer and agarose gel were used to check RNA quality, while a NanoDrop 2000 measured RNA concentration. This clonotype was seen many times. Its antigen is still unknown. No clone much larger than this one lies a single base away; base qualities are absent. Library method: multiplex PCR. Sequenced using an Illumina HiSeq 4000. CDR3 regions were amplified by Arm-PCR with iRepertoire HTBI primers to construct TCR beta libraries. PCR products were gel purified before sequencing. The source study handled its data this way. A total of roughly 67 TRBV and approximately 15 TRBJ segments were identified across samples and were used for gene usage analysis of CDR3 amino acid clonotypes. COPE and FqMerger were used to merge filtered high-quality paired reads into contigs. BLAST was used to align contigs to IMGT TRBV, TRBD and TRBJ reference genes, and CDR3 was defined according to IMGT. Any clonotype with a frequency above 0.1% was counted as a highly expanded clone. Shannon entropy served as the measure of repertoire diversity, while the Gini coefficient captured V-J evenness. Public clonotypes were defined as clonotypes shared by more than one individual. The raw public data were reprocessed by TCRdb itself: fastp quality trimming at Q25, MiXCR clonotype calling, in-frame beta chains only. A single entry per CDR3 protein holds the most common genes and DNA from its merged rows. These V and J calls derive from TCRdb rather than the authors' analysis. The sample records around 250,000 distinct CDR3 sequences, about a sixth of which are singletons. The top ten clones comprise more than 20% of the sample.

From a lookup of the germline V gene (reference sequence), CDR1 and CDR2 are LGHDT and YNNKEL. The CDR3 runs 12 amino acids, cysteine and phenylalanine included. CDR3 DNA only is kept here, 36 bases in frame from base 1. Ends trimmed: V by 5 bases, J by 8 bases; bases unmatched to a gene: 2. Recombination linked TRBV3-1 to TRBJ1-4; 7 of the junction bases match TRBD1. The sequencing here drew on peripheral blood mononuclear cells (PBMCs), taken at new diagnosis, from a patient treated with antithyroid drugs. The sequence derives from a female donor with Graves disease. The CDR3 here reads CASSGTAEKLFF. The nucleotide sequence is TGTGCCAGCAGCGGGACAGCAGAAAAACTGTTTTTT.